This T cell receptor beta chain was observed in a study of CD8 T cells in Susac syndrome. This CDR3 has 17 residues. The V segment lost 0 bases and the J segment 5 bases; nucleotides outside the gene matches: 5. CDR1 is PRHDT and CDR2 is FYEKMQ in the germline V gene (reference sequence). Reverse transcription used roughly 0.45 to 1 ug RNA and random hexamers. TCR beta CDR3 was amplified by immunoSEQ multiplex PCR. This amplification extended across 54 Vbeta and 13 Jbeta segments. TCRdb reprocessed the immunoSEQ multiplex PCR reads via MiXCR and lists one record per CDR3 protein. The table lists about 80,000 distinct CDR3 sequences, about 93% of them singletons. Sequencing targeted TCR beta in T cells from blood (CD8+ and CD4+). Healthy donors, matched for age and sex, constituted the control group.

The chain recombines TRBV13 with TRBJ2-5, with 14 bases lining up with TRBD2. Sequenced material: CD8+ T cells from PBMCs. The sequence derives from a human donor in good health. The CDR3 nucleotides are TGTGCCAGCAGCTTAGGGACGGGACTAGCGGGAGATGAGACCCAGTACTTC. Translated: CASSLGTGLAGDETQYF.